These 17 T cell receptor beta chains share one sample of origin, sequenced in a study of OX40 agonist ivuxolimab in advanced cancers. Assay used: immunoSEQ multiplex PCR; TCRdb lists only in-frame clones, some missing. The sample gives roughly 60,000 clones, around 86% of which show up once; around 0.9% is in the top ten. Specimen: CD4+ or CD8+ T cells sorted from blood, collected in a trial of the OX40 agonist ivuxolimab. These receptor sequences come from an adult with an advanced solid tumor such as melanoma, head and neck, liver or kidney cancer.

The gene calls are TRBV27 and TRBJ2-5, with TRBD2 matching over 8 bases. Germline V gene lookup returns CDR1 MNHEY and CDR2 SMNVEV (reference sequence). J gave up 3 bases and V 8 bases, and 2 bases lay outside the gene matches. This CDR3 contains 12 residues. In DNA, the CDR3 is TGTGCCAGCCGTAGCGGGAAAGAGACCCAGTACTTC. Amino acids: CASRSGKETQYF.

V is TRBV6-5 and J is TRBJ2-6; D gene unclear. Trimming pared 4 bases from V and 0 bases from J, leaving 7 bases between. Germline V gene data show CDR1 as MNHEY and CDR2 as SVGAGI. This CDR3 is 15 amino acids long. CDR3 region: CASSLGISGANVLTF. CDR3 sequence (DNA): TGTGCCAGCAGTTTGGGGATCTCTGGGGCCAACGTCCTGACTTTC.

The chain has TRBV4-1 and TRBJ1-6; 9 bases match TRBD1. The CDR3 is 14 residues long. Germline V CDR1 and CDR2: MGHRA, YSYEKL. Trimming took 4 bases from V and 9 from J; bases not matched to a gene: 4. The CDR3 loop is CASSRQDRGSPLHF. In DNA, the CDR3 is TGCGCCAGCAGCCGCCAGGACAGGGGTTCACCCCTCCACTTT.

This chain connects TRBV19 to TRBJ1-5; maybe TRBD1 (6 bases). Between the trimmed V and J ends, which lost 11 bases and 2 bases, there was a span of 13 bases. From germline, CDR1 is LNHDA and CDR2 SQIVND (reference sequence). The CDR3 loop spans 13 amino acids. CDR3 sequence reads: CAARGGGNQPQHF. The CDR3 DNA is TGTGCCGCCAGGGGAGGGGGCAATCAGCCCCAGCATTTT.

The chain joins TRBV5-4 to TRBJ2-7; the D is unclear. The CDR3 loop spans 13 amino acids. The germline V gene encodes CDR1 SGHNT and CDR2 YYREEE (reference sequence). Trimming removed 0 bases at V and 5 bases at J, with 9 bases between. In DNA, the CDR3 is TGTGCCAGCAGCTTGGTCTCCCTGAACGAGCAGTACTTC. Protein product: CASSLVSLNEQYF. The entire variable domain, with the rest obtained from reference TRBV5-4 and TRBJ2-7, is as follows: ETGVTQSPTHLIKTRGQQVTLRCSSQSGHNTVSWYQQALGQGPQFIFQYYREEENGRGNFPPRFSGLQFPNYSSELNVNALELDDSALYLCASSLVSLNEQYFGPGTRLTVT.

The chain links TRBV7-9 to TRBJ1-1; D gene uncertain. Trimming pared 0 bases from V and 0 bases from J, leaving 8 bases between. The CDR3 spans 15 residues. Germline CDR1 is SEHNR and CDR2 is FQNEAQ (reference sequence). CDR3 nucleotide sequence: TGTGCCAGCAGCTTAGCCCCCTGGGTGAACACTGAAGCTTTCTTT. This encodes CASSLAPWVNTEAFF.

V usage is TRBV7-9 and J usage is TRBJ1-4; the match to TRBD1 covers 7 bases. Germline values: CDR1 SEHNR, CDR2 FQNEAQ (reference sequence). V was pared by 4 bases and J by 8 bases, with 13 bases of the junction left unmatched. The CDR3 loop spans 16 amino acids. Here the CDR3 reads CASSWGQSNGWEKLFF. CDR3 coding DNA: TGTGCCAGCAGCTGGGGACAGTCTAATGGTTGGGAAAAACTGTTTTTT. Drawing the rest from reference TRBV7-9 and TRBJ1-4, the complete variable domain is DTGVSQNPRHKITKRGQNVTFRCDPISEHNRLYWYRQTLGQGPEFLTYFQNEAQLEKSRLLSDRFSAERPKGSFSTLEIQRTEQGDSAMYLCASSWGQSNGWEKLFFGSGTQLSVL.

This chain joins TRBV2 and TRBJ2-4; D remains unclear. The CDR3 has 12 amino acids. The V gene lost 9 bases and the J gene lost 7 bases, with 13 bases spanning the gap. From germline, CDR1 is SNHLY and CDR2 FYNNEI. CDR3 bases: TGTGCCAGTACACCTACCGGCAACATTCAGTACTTC. Translated: CASTPTGNIQYF. The whole variable domain, filled in from reference TRBV2 and TRBJ2-4, reads EPEVTQTPSHQVTQMGQEVILRCVPISNHLYFYWYRQILGQKVEFLVSFYNNEISEKSEIFDDQFSVERPDGSNFTLKIRSTKLEDSAMYFCASTPTGNIQYFGAGTRLSVL.

This clone occurred a few times. The rearrangement joins TRBV5-5 to TRBJ1-2; tentatively, D is TRBD1 (5 bases). Germline CDR1 is SGHKS and CDR2 is YYEKEE (reference sequence). There are 14 residues in the CDR3. V lost 3 bases to trimming and J lost 8 bases, with 17 bases between them. In DNA form, the CDR3 reads TGTGCCAGCAGCTCATCGCAGGGCGTAGGGGGCTACACCTTC. Residues: CASSSSQGVGGYTF.

This clone showed up just a few times. The rearrangement joins TRBV27 to TRBJ1-5; unclear D gene. CDR3 length: 17 residues. Germline values: CDR1 MNHEY, CDR2 SMNVEV (reference sequence). V was trimmed by 6 bases and J by 9 bases, leaving 27 bases between them. In nucleotides, the CDR3 is TGTGCCAGCAGGGATCTGGTCGGAACTCGCCCCACGGGGCCCCAGCATTTT. It specifies CASRDLVGTRPTGPQHF.

The sample holds one count of this clone. This sequence joins TRBV28 and TRBJ1-2; a weak D match, TRBD1 (6 bases). V was pared by 4 bases and J by 5 bases, with 26 bases between. Germline V CDR1 and CDR2: MDHEN, SYDVKM. The CDR3 has 18 amino acids. CDR3 nucleotides: TGTGCCAGCAGTTCGCGGAGGACAGAGACCTCCTTGGGGTATGGCTACACCTTC. Translated, it gives CASSSRRTETSLGYGYTF.

J is TRBJ2-1 and V is TRBV10-1, with D perhaps TRBD2 (7 bases). CDR1 is WNHNN and CDR2 is SYGVQD in the germline V gene (reference sequence). Trimming cost V 7 bases and J 0 bases, with 16 bases left between them. CDR3 length: 16 residues. CDR3 nucleotides: TGCGCCAGCAATGGAGGGGGGGGACCCTCCTACAATGAGCAGTTCTTC. Its protein is CASNGGGGPSYNEQFF.

The genes are TRBV2 and TRBJ1-5, with TRBD1 matching 7 bases. Germline V lookup: CDR1 SNHLY, CDR2 FYNNEI. The CDR3 is 14 residues long. Germline trimming cut 4 bases from V and 6 bases from J; bases unmatched to any gene: 6. For the CDR3, the DNA is TGTGCCAGCAGTGGACAGGGAGGGGGTCAGCCCCAGCATTTT. As protein: CASSGQGGGQPQHF.

The chain uses TRBV19 and TRBJ2-5; TRBD2 agrees at 8 bases. The J segment lost 4 bases and the V segment lost 6 bases, leaving 7 bases of the junction unmatched. Germline V gives CDR1 LNHDA, CDR2 SQIVND (reference sequence). The CDR3 loop spans 14 amino acids. CDR3 amino acids: CASSKGLVTETQYF. In DNA, the CDR3 is TGTGCCAGTAGCAAGGGACTAGTGACAGAGACCCAGTACTTC.

V usage is TRBV14 and J usage is TRBJ2-3; D perhaps matches TRBD2 (5 bases). The length of the CDR3 is 14 residues. CDR1 is SGHDN, CDR2 FVKESK, per germline. Trimming stripped 4 bases from V and 0 bases from J, with 8 bases between. CDR3 sequence: CASSLGLSTDTQYF. In DNA form, the CDR3 reads TGTGCCAGCAGCCTCGGACTGAGCACAGATACGCAGTATTTT.

This CDR3 is CAISESGGNQPQHF. CDR3 nucleotides: TGTGCCATCAGTGAATCAGGGGGCAATCAGCCCCAGCATTTT. J is TRBJ1-5 and V is TRBV10-3; weak D call: TRBD1 (6 bases). Germline assignment: CDR1 ENHRY and CDR2 SYGVKD. The germline V and J ends were trimmed by 3 bases and 2 bases, with 8 bases remaining between them. This CDR3 spans 14 amino acids.

This clone was counted only a few times. The chain combines TRBV5-1 with TRBJ1-5; D gene ambiguous. Germline values: CDR1 SGHRS, CDR2 YFSETQ. The CDR3 runs 11 residues. With 3 bases removed from V and 5 bases from J, the gap between germline ends came to 3 bases. CDR3 in DNA: TGCGCCAGCAGCTCATATCAGCCCCAGCATTTT. It encodes CASSSYQPQHF.